These 17 T cell receptor beta chains share one sample of origin, sequenced in a study of T cells in women clearing cervical HPV infection. This table comes from immunoSEQ multiplex PCR, and its TCRdb copy is limited to in-frame clones, with some not included. The sample spans tens of thousands of clones; the ten largest clones claim approximately 9%. The source material was blood buffy coat. The receptors come from a woman aged 18-70 years with a cervical HPV16 infection that either progressed to CIN3+ or cleared (not recorded which).

As concerns this clone: The sequenced fragment ends 3 residues before the CDR3 boundary, so the rest is inferred from the germline J gene. This chain connects TRBV20-1 to TRBJ2-1, with TRBD2 identical over 9 bases. The V gene's germline CDR1 is DFQATT and CDR2 SNEGSKA (reference sequence). This CDR3 is 13 amino acids long. The V and J ends lost 6 bases and 7 bases, in that order; junction bases with no gene match: 7. CDR3 DNA, as far as it was read: TGCAGTGCACTTAGCGGGAGCGAAAATGAG. Amino acids: CSALSGSENE. The full CDR3 protein reads CSALSGSENEQFF.

Considering frequency, this clone is medium-sized. The read is 3 residues too short to cover the CDR3 end, so that end is filled in from the germline J gene. The chain is built from TRBV30 and TRBJ1-1; no reliable D call. The CDR3 covers 13 residues. Between the trimmed V and J ends, which lost 0 bases and 4 bases, there was a span of 9 bases. The germline V gene encodes CDR1 GTSNPN and CDR2 SVGIG (reference sequence). CDR3 bases read: TGTGCCTGGAGTGTGTTAGACTTCACTGAA. This encodes CAWSVLDFTE. Given in full, the CDR3 is CAWSVLDFTEAFF.

A note on this clone: The observed sequence ends 3 residues before the CDR3 terminus, with the missing tail filled in from the germline J gene. The chain recombines TRBV20-1 with TRBJ2-3; 7 bases fit TRBD2. With 3 bases clipped from V and 0 bases from J, the junction kept 6 bases outside the gene matches. The V gene's germline CDR1 is DFQATT and CDR2 SNEGSKA (reference sequence). The CDR3 has 15 amino acids. The chain's CDR3 is CSASGEGHSTDTQYF. CDR3 DNA (partial): TGCAGTGCTAGTGGGGAGGGGCATAGCACAGATACG.

Of note for this clone: The read terminates 3 residues before the CDR3 end, so the remaining end is supplied by the germline J gene. The V and J genes are TRBV11-2 and TRBJ2-7; D call uncertain. V lost 5 bases, J lost 6 bases, and 11 bases lay in between. In germline, CDR1 is SGHAT, CDR2 FQNNGV. The CDR3 contains 12 residues. The CDR3 bases that were read are TGTGCCAGCAGCCCCTGGTCGGGCGAG. It encodes CASSPWSGE. The entire CDR3 sequence reads CASSPWSGEQYF.

The chain's CDR3 is CASSLNQGAIYEQYF. CDR3 DNA (partial): TGTGCCAGCAGCTTAAACCAGGGGGCGATCTACGAG. The chain joins TRBV7-9 to TRBJ2-7; the match to TRBD1 covers 8 bases. The CDR3 end falls 3 residues outside the read, so it is completed with the germline J gene. This CDR3 spans 15 amino acids. V trimming: 2 bases; J trimming: 3 bases; junction bases outside the gene matches: 6. Germline V gene sequence: CDR1 SEHNR, CDR2 FQNEAQ (reference sequence).

This clone is deemed medium-sized by its frequency. The read ends 3 residues early relative to the CDR3; the germline J gene fills the gap. The chain is built from TRBV7-2 and TRBJ2-3; D remains unclear. The germline V and J ends were trimmed by 1 base and 3 bases, with 11 bases remaining between them. From germline, CDR1 is SGHTA and CDR2 FQGNSA. This CDR3 has 15 residues. The covered CDR3 bases are TGTGCCAGCAGCTTAGGGCCCCAAGGGACAGATACG. This sequence encodes CASSLGPQGTDT. The entire CDR3 reads CASSLGPQGTDTQYF. Using reference TRBV7-2 and TRBJ2-3 for the parts outside the CDR3, the full variable domain is GAGVSQSPSNKVTEKGKDVELRCDPISGHTALYWYRQSLGQGLEFLIYFQGNSAPDKSGLPSDRFSAERTGGSVSTLTIQRTQQEDSAVYLCASSLGPQGTDTQYFGPGTRLTVL.

As regards this clone: The read terminates 3 residues before the CDR3 end, so the remaining end is supplied by the germline J gene. This rearrangement joins TRBV18 to TRBJ1-5; no clear D. CDR1 and CDR2 from the germline V gene are KGHSH and LQKENI. The CDR3 extends over 18 amino acids. Trimming shortened V by 2 bases and J by 0 bases, and 17 bases separated the two germline ends. The CDR3 here is CASSPVIAEQHSNQPQHF. The CDR3 bases that were read are TGTGCCAGCTCACCAGTTATAGCCGAACAACATAGCAATCAGCCC.

In the case of this clone: The read ends 3 residues early relative to the CDR3; the germline J gene fills the gap. This chain links TRBV7-3 with TRBJ2-6; D is uncertain. The V and J ends lost 1 base and 9 bases respectively, with 7 bases between them. Per the germline V gene, CDR1 is SGHTA and CDR2 is FQGTGA. The CDR3 is 13 amino acids. The CDR3 is CASSLSQDNVLTF. CDR3 DNA, as far as it was read: TGTGCCAGCAGCTTAAGCCAGGACAACGTC.

With regard to this clone: The DNA ends 3 residues before the CDR3 does, and the rest of the CDR3 is filled in from the germline J gene. The chain couples TRBV3-1 (or the pseudogene TRBV3-2) to TRBJ2-7; 10 bases match TRBD2. CDR1 and CDR2 (germline): LGHDT, YNNKEL (reference sequence). The CDR3 sequence is 15 residues long. The ends lost 2 bases at V and 2 bases at J; junction bases unmatched: 3. The CDR3 sequence: CASSQLAGVPYEQYF. The CDR3 bases that were read are TGTGCCAGCAGCCAACTAGCGGGAGTACCCTACGAG.

Concerning this clone: Coverage ceases 3 residues before the CDR3 finishes, and the germline J gene fills in the end. The chain links TRBV20-1 to TRBJ1-1; D unresolved. V was shortened by 2 bases and J by 5 bases, with 12 bases between the two germline ends. Germline-derived CDR1 and CDR2 are DFQATT and SNEGSKA (reference sequence). This CDR3 contains 13 residues. The sequenced part of the CDR3 DNA is TGCAGTGCTAGAAGCACAAGCGGGACTGAA. Translation gives CSARSTSGTE. The full CDR3 sequence reads CSARSTSGTEAFF.

Regarding this clone: The read comes to an end 3 residues before the CDR3 does, leaving the germline J gene to fill in the end. This rearrangement joins TRBV3-1 (or the pseudogene TRBV3-2) to TRBJ2-7; weak D call: TRBD2 (7 bases). CDR1 is LGHDT and CDR2 is YNNKEL in the germline V gene (reference sequence). The CDR3 has 14 residues. Deletions cut 7 bases from V and 3 bases from J, with 16 bases between. The CDR3 DNA, read in part, is TGTGCCAGCACTCCCCGGGGAGGGGGCTACGAG. This translates into CASTPRGGGYE. The whole CDR3 protein reads CASTPRGGGYEQYF.

Regarding this clone: Sequencing ends 3 residues short of the CDR3 end; the germline J gene provides the rest. This chain connects TRBV30 to TRBJ1-2; no clear D. The CDR3 is made up of 12 amino acids. Trimming removed 5 bases from V and 4 bases from J, with 11 bases in between. Germline-derived CDR1 and CDR2 are GTSNPN and SVGIG (reference sequence). The CDR3 sequence: CAWDQGPYGYTF. CDR3 DNA (partial): TGTGCCTGGGATCAAGGCCCCTATGGC.

Concerning this clone itself: Sequencing ends 3 residues short of the CDR3 end; the germline J gene provides the rest. The chain employs TRBV7-9 and TRBJ2-3; D perhaps matches TRBD1 (6 bases). V lost 7 bases and J lost 5, with 10 bases in between. Germline V gives CDR1 SEHNR, CDR2 FQNEAQ (reference sequence). The CDR3 sequence is 12 residues long. CDR3 bases read: TGTGCCAGCAAACTAGGGGGAGATACG. This sequence encodes CASKLGGDT. In full, the CDR3 is CASKLGGDTQYF.

Concerning this clone: The read stops 3 residues short of the end of the CDR3; the missing end is completed from the germline J gene. This sequence joins TRBV11-1 and TRBJ2-1; TRBD2 matches at 8 bases. The J segment lost 2 bases and the V segment lost 5 bases, leaving 5 bases of the junction unmatched. Germline V lookup: CDR1 SGHAT, CDR2 FQDESV (reference sequence). CDR3 size: 15 residues. The chain's CDR3 is CASSPSGGTYNEQFF. The part of the CDR3 DNA that was read is TGTGCCAGCAGCCCCAGCGGGGGTACCTACAATGAG.

Comments on this clone: The read ends 3 residues before the CDR3 terminus; that terminus is restored from the germline J gene. The chain combines TRBV10-3 with TRBJ1-1; D call uncertain. The V gene's germline CDR1 is ENHRY and CDR2 SYGVKD. Trimming shortened V by 2 bases and J by 1 base, and 14 bases separated the two germline ends. This CDR3 contains 16 residues. Incomplete CDR3 DNA: TGTGCCATCAGTGAGGTGAGGGCGCAAGGGAACACTGAA. This sequence encodes CAISEVRAQGNTE. The CDR3, in full, reads CAISEVRAQGNTEAFF.

Turning to this clone: The read falls 3 residues short of the CDR3 end, and the missing part is taken from the germline J gene. This chain uses TRBV10-3 with TRBJ1-1; possible D gene TRBD1, 6 bases. CDR3 size: 13 residues. The germline gives CDR1 ENHRY, CDR2 SYGVKD. The CDR3 loop reads CAISVLEGEGAFF. The DNA read from the CDR3 is TGTGCCATCAGTGTGTTAGAGGGGGAGGGA.

As for this clone: The CDR3 extends 3 residues past the end of the read, so its final part is completed from the germline J gene. V and J are TRBV5-1 and TRBJ2-2; D might be TRBD2 (6 bases). The CDR3 runs 15 residues. V shed 4 bases and J shed 4 bases, with 14 bases lying between them. Germline V CDR1 and CDR2: SGHRS, YFSETQ. The sequenced part of the CDR3 DNA is TGCGCCAGCAGCACCAGCCTCGGGGGCACCGGGGAG. This sequence encodes CASSTSLGGTGE. The complete CDR3 reads CASSTSLGGTGELFF.